This T cell receptor beta chain came from a study of cytomegalovirus exposure and HLA in healthy donors. J lost 7 bases, V lost 3 bases, and 8 bases had no gene match. The germline V gene has CDR1 SGHAT and CDR2 FQNNGV. This CDR3 has 14 amino acids. In the case of this clone: Antigen specificity is unknown.

It was healthy bone marrow donors who served as donors. Primers: 60 Vbeta forward and 13 Jbeta reverse. This table comes from immunoSEQ multiplex PCR, and its TCRdb copy is limited to in-frame clones, with some not included. The sample records around 140,000 clones, roughly 79% being singletons. Points from the study as a whole: Specific recognition of CMV antigens was confirmed in vitro for a few chains (all CMV-associated). Immune exposure information available was restricted to CMV serostatus. DRB1 had the most TCR associations and HLA-C the fewest, a later analysis found, with rates varying by HLA locus.

This TCR was sampled from a male donor in good health and CMV-seronegative. The sample taken for sequencing was PBMCs. The V gene is TRBV11-2, the J gene TRBJ1-1, with 7 bases fitting TRBD1. Here the CDR3 reads CASSLPGQWDEAFF. In nucleotides, the CDR3 is TGTGCCAGCAGCTTGCCGGGACAGTGGGATGAAGCTTTCTTT.